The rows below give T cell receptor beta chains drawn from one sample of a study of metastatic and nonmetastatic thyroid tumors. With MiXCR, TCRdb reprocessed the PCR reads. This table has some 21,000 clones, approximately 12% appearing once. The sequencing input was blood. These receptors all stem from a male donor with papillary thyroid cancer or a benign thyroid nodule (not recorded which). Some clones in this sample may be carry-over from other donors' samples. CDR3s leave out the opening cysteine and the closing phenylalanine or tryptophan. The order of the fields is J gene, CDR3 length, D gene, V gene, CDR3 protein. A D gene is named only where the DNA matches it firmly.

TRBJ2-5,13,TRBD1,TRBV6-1,ASSTYQGGSETQY
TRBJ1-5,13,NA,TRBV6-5,ASSYSTASNQPQH
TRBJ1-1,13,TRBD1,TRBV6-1,ASRQGGLGNTEAF
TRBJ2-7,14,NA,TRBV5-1,ASSLDMAQKTYEQY
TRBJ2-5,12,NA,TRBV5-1,ASSLAGAGETQY
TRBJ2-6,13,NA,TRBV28,ASSLTGSGANVLT
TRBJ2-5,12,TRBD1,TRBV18,ASSPLDRVETQY
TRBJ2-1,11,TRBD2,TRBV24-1,ATSDLGLGSAF
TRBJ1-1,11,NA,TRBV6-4,ASSEDMNTEAF
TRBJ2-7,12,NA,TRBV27,ASSLRGVGDEQY
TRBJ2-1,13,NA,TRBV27,ASSFLAAVGNEQF
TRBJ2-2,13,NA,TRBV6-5,ASSNGGVNTGELF
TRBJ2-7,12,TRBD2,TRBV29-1,SALPGLAGDEQY
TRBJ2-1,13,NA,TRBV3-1,ASSQGTNSYNEQF
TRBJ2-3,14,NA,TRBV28,ASSLWGGGAGDTQY
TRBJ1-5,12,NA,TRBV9,ASSVDGANQPQH
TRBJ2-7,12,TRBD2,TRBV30,AWYPAGSSYEQY
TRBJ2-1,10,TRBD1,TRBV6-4,ATGQGDNEQF